This T cell receptor beta chain was captured by sequencing in a study of blood T cell repertoires in COVID-19 (dated by TCRdb to about 2020). Looking at the study overall: Samples from collaborators originated in the United States, Italy and Spain and spanned both the acute and convalescent phases of COVID-19. The material from the prospective study consisted of cDNA or gDNA derived from T cells, B-cell-depleted T cells, or PBMCs. Subjects who had been exposed to COVID-19, were actively infected with it, or had recovered from it provided the deeply sampled blood TCRbeta repertoires that made up the dataset. A freely available public database, intended as a resource for researchers studying the immune response to SARS-CoV-2, is where the repertoires were released. Samples were obtained from the ongoing ImmuneRACE study (first 160 participants) and from about 1,300 subjects provided by 6 global collaborators. Nearly every sample came with metadata listing a de-identified subject ID, COVID-19 status, age in years and sex. HLA class I and class II types, where available, came from metadata supplied by the sample provider rather than from assay-based typing. Beyond this particular receptor, the publication reports: How much clinical and demographic metadata was included differed by source and by participant, and the metadata was provided uncurated.

TCRbeta CDR3 regions were amplified from genomic DNA using the immunoSEQ Assay, a bias-controlled multiplex PCR. Per the original workflow: The number of nucleated cells in each sample was estimated from the amplification of reference gene primers within the assay. Sequence reads were collapsed and filtered to measure the absolute abundance of every unique TCRbeta CDR3 rearrangement. Productive Simpson clonality was computed per sample as the square root of Simpson's diversity index over productive rearrangements. As stored in TCRdb, this immuneACCESS dataset retains in-frame rearrangements with V and J assigned. A fraction of the clones does not appear; measured against another copy, unresolved V genes explain less than half of the discrepancy, and the remainder lacks a known reason. Clone size and V and J calls were adopted from that table, with D and trimming inferred from the DNA. The sample table records approximately 260,000 clones; around 90% of these occur just once. The ten largest clones capture approximately 7.9% of the sample.

A second Seattle source provided samples from volunteer blood donors who had recovered from COVID-19. Collaborating institutions collected whole blood in K2EDTA tubes following their own protocols. For TCRbeta analysis, collaborator samples were shipped as frozen whole blood, as isolated PBMCs, or as DNA extracted from either sample type. A note on this clone: Its antigen is unknown. No qualities accompany the bases; no much larger clone lies one base away.

The cysteine opens and the phenylalanine closes a CDR3 of 15 amino acids. The retained sequence is limited to the CDR3, 45 bases, with the frame set at the first base. CDR1 KGHSH and CDR2 LQKENI were looked up in the germline V gene. V lost 4 bases and J lost 8 bases, and the count of bases not matched to a germline gene is 10. This sequence uses TRBV18 and TRBJ2-1, and TRBD1 matches 8 of the central bases. The clonotype was recovered from a man aged 60-69 years who had recovered from COVID-19. The sample taken for sequencing was peripheral blood. The sequence in DNA is TGTGCCAGCTCACTATCCAGGGGGCGCAACGATGAGCAGTTCTTC. The encoded protein is CASSLSRGRNDEQFF.